The clone carrying this T cell receptor (beta chain) appeared many times. Germline CDR1 DFQATT, CDR2 SNEGSKA (reference sequence). The V end lost 4 bases, the J end lost 3 bases, and 8 bases lay between the germline ends. This CDR3 has 12 amino acids. This sample was taken from a study of T cells after yellow fever vaccination. Study background: Sorting of the EM, EMRA, CM and Tscm memory subsets was carried out using CD3, CD45RA, CCR7 and CD95.

Making TCR cDNA involved 5'RACE template switching, which added UMIs and a universal primer site. TCRdb re-analysed the 5' RACE reads in MiXCR, keeping a single row per CDR3 protein. The repertoire holds roughly 30,000 distinct CDR3 sequences, with over 9.5% as singletons. Study-wide findings and caveats: The bulk population could contribute abundant contaminating clonotypes to FACS-sorted repertoires. There were almost no vaccine-responding clonotypes detectable in the sorted memory subsets on day 0.

The sequencing used PBMCs, either bulk or a sorted T-cell subset (CD4+, CD8+, memory, or dextramer-sorted; not recorded which), collected roughly 14 days after the first yellow fever vaccination. The chain links TRBV20-1 to TRBJ2-3; D is unresolved. The TCR comes from a man aged 18 to 30 who received the YFV17D yellow fever vaccine. CDR3 bases: TGCAGTGCTACGGACGTTACAGATACGCAGTATTTT. Its translation is CSATDVTDTQYF.